This TCR beta chain was captured by sequencing in a study of regulatory T cells in long-lasting Graves disease. Sequencing libraries for TCR beta were prepared with iRepertoire HTBI primers and Arm-PCR of CDR3 regions. TCRdb redid the calling of the multiplex PCR reads with MiXCR, one entry per CDR3 protein. This sample has around 460,000 distinct CDR3 sequences, with under 25% found just once. Overall study results and limits: Persistent Graves' patients showed less TCR diversity than newly diagnosed patients showed.

In its sample, this clonotype was seen many times. Its antigen is unknown. Germline CDR1 and CDR2: MNHEY and SMNVEV (reference sequence). V lost 1 base and J lost 1, with 11 bases in between. The CDR3 contains 15 residues. Time point described: persistent/refractory GD, antithyroid drugs over 5 years with positive TRAb. The authors made the TCR library using RNA they extracted from PBMCs. Sequencing was performed on peripheral blood mononuclear cells (PBMCs), taken when the disease was refractory, from a patient treated with antithyroid drugs. The V gene is TRBV27, the J gene TRBJ2-7; D is possibly TRBD1 (5 bases). The clonotype comes from a female donor with Graves disease. The CDR3 here is CASSLLGPKSYEQYF. DNA for the CDR3: TGTGCCAGCAGTTTATTGGGGCCGAAATCCTACGAGCAGTACTTC.